A single sample gave rise to the 8 T cell receptor beta chains below, sequenced in a study of regulatory T cells in long-lasting Graves disease. The time point here: persistent/refractory GD, antithyroid drugs over 5 years with positive TRAb. PBMC RNA was the source of the TCR library. To make TCR beta libraries, researchers used iRepertoire HTBI primers and Arm-PCR of CDR3 regions. TCRdb used MiXCR to reprocess the multiplex PCR reads, holding one entry per CDR3 protein. The data show a few hundred thousand distinct CDR3 sequences, less than 25% seen once. Sequenced here: peripheral blood mononuclear cells (PBMCs), sampled when the disease was refractory, from a patient treated with antithyroid drugs. The receptors were gathered from a female donor with Graves disease.

The chain recombines TRBV5-6 with TRBJ1-1, with no clear D. The CDR3 runs to 14 residues. Germline V gene data show CDR1 as SGHDT and CDR2 as YYEEEE. Trimming shortened V by 2 bases and J by 4 bases, and 12 bases separated the two germline ends. In DNA form, the CDR3 reads TGTGCCAGCAGCTTCCCGACCTCGGGCACTGAAGCTTTCTTT. This gives the protein CASSFPTSGTEAFF.

The J gene is TRBJ2-2, the V gene TRBV7-2; possibly TRBD1 for D (6 bases). Per germline, CDR1 SGHTA and CDR2 FQGNSA. Trimming cost V 1 base and J 4 bases, with 16 bases left between them. This CDR3 region has 17 residues. The DNA of the CDR3 is TGTGCCAGCAGCTTAGTCATGGGGGCCCGGGGCACCGGGGAGCTGTTTTTT. Its translation is CASSLVMGARGTGELFF.

As to this clonotype: The junction differs from germline at one of its ends, possibly a read error. The rearrangement joins TRBV7-2 to TRBJ2-2; D might be TRBD2 (6 bases). The CDR3 spans 16 residues. Germline V gene lookup returns CDR1 SGHTA and CDR2 FQGNSA. The CDR3 spells CASSPRDGANTGELFF. The CDR3 region has the DNA TGCGCCAGCAGCCCGCGGGACGGAGCGAACACCGGGGAGCTGTTTTTT.

The chain recombines TRBV28 with TRBJ1-6, with D possibly being TRBD1 (6 bases). V was clipped by 3 bases and J by 0 bases, with 12 bases between them. The CDR3 has 17 residues. The germline V gene has CDR1 MDHEN and CDR2 SYDVKM. The CDR3 nucleotides are TGTGCCAGCAGTTTTGCCGGGACAATCTCCTATAATTCACCCCTCCACTTT. It is translated as CASSFAGTISYNSPLHF. Complete variable domain (other parts from reference TRBV28 and TRBJ1-6): DVKVTQSSRYLVKRTGEKVFLECVQDMDHENMFWYRQDPGLGLRLIYFSYDVKMKEKGDIPEGYSVSREKKERFSLILESASTNQTSMYLCASSFAGTISYNSPLHFGNGTRLTVT.

This rearrangement joins TRBV3-1 to TRBJ1-5, with a weak D call TRBD1 (6 bases). V was cut by 2 bases and J by 5 bases, with 10 bases left in between. The CDR3 is 14 residues long. Germline V CDR1 and CDR2: LGHDT, YNNKEL (reference sequence). CDR3 loop: CASSQTSGDQPQHF. The CDR3 DNA reads TGTGCCAGCAGCCAAACGTCAGGGGATCAGCCCCAGCATTTT.

This clonotype came up many times. The chain uses TRBV2 and TRBJ1-2, with a weak D call TRBD1 (6 bases). The ends were cut back, 8 bases at V and 0 bases at J, with 13 bases in the middle. This CDR3 contains 14 residues. Per the germline V gene, CDR1 is SNHLY and CDR2 is FYNNEI. For the CDR3, the DNA is TGTGCCAGCTTTAGGACAGCAGCTAACTATGGCTACACCTTC. Its protein is CASFRTAANYGYTF.

This clonotype occurred once. A much larger clone is a single base away; this may be a read error. This chain uses TRBV6-2 or TRBV6-3 with TRBJ1-6; TRBD1 might be the D (6 bases). The CDR3 has 14 residues. V lost 5 bases and J 10 bases, leaving 15 bases between the germline ends. Per germline, CDR1 MNHEY and CDR2 SVGEGT. The CDR3 protein is CASSEWQGKSPLHF. The DNA of the CDR3 is TGTGCCAGCAGTGAGTGGCAGGGGAAATCACCCCTCCACTTT.

The chain uses TRBV28 and TRBJ2-1; D is unclear. CDR1 is MDHEN, CDR2 SYDVKM, per germline. CDR3 length: 14 amino acids. V was shortened by 5 bases and J by 0 bases, with 8 bases between the two germline ends. The CDR3 DNA is TGTGCCAGCAGTGCAGGTAGCTCCTACAATGAGCAGTTCTTC. Translated, it gives CASSAGSSYNEQFF.